This T cell receptor beta chain was captured by sequencing in a study of cytomegalovirus exposure and HLA in healthy donors. The CDR3 has 15 residues. Germline V gene lookup returns CDR1 MNHEY and CDR2 SMNVEV (reference sequence). Trimming pared 6 bases from V and 0 bases from J, leaving 12 bases between. Produced via immunoSEQ multiplex PCR; TCRdb's table is partial and in-frame only. Among about 120,000 clones listed, roughly 87% were seen once. The chain links TRBV27 to TRBJ1-5; D call uncertain. What was sequenced was PBMCs. The receptor was isolated from a woman under 30 in good health and CMV-seronegative. CDR3 protein: CASRAGQNSNQPQHF. DNA of the CDR3: TGTGCCAGCAGGGCGGGCCAAAATAGCAATCAGCCCCAGCATTTT.